The 22 T cell receptor beta chains reported below all come from one sample, sequenced in a study of blood T cell repertoires in COVID-19. This table comes from immunoSEQ multiplex PCR, and its TCRdb copy is limited to in-frame clones, with some not included. The sample contains about 260,000 clones, 70% to 90% of which appear only once. The sequencing sample was made of peripheral blood. These receptors were collected from a woman between 35 and 50 years old with acute or convalescent COVID-19.

A few counts support this clone. Other DNA sequences in this sample translate to the same CDR3. CDR3 sequence reads: CASSRGQGGTGELFF. Written as DNA, the CDR3 is TGTGCCAGTAGCCGGGGACAGGGCGGGACCGGGGAGCTGTTTTTT. V and J are TRBV19 and TRBJ2-2; TRBD1 agrees at 9 bases. V gave up 6 bases and J gave up 5 bases; unmatched junction bases: 7. This CDR3 contains 15 residues. The V gene's germline CDR1 is LNHDA and CDR2 SQIVND (reference sequence).

The chain combines TRBV6-5 with TRBJ1-1, with a tentative D call TRBD1 (5 bases). V was cut by 2 bases and J by 5 bases, with 12 bases left in between. This CDR3 is 14 amino acids long. In germline, CDR1 is MNHEY, CDR2 SVGAGI. CDR3 protein: CASSYLGRGTEAFF. CDR3 in DNA: TGTGCCAGCAGTTACCTGGGTCGGGGGACTGAAGCTTTCTTT.

On this clone itself: Other DNA sequences in the same sample also yield this CDR3. The rearrangement uses TRBV19 and TRBJ1-1; no reliable D call. V lost 2 bases to trimming and J lost 1 base, with 5 bases between them. The V gene's germline CDR1 is LNHDA and CDR2 SQIVND (reference sequence). CDR3 length: 13 amino acids. As DNA, the CDR3 is TGTGCCAGTAGTATATCCGGGAACACTGAAGCTTTCTTT. Its protein is CASSISGNTEAFF.

The chain uses TRBV24-1 and TRBJ2-1, with 7 nucleotides matching TRBD2. Per germline, CDR1 KGHDR and CDR2 SFDVKD. The CDR3 has 15 amino acids. V gave up 5 bases and J gave up 3 bases; unmatched junction bases: 6. The CDR3: CATSALGGNYNEQFF. CDR3 nucleotide sequence: TGTGCCACCAGTGCCCTGGGGGGGAACTACAATGAGCAGTTCTTC.

The chain couples TRBV28 to TRBJ1-3; a possible D gene is TRBD1 (6 bases). V lost 8 bases to trimming and J lost 0 bases, with 14 bases between them. CDR1 MDHEN and CDR2 SYDVKM come from the germline V gene. The CDR3 runs to 15 residues. CDR3 amino acids: CASGGGQTSGNTIYF. CDR3 sequence (DNA): TGTGCCAGCGGGGGGGGGCAGACCTCTGGAAACACCATATATTTT.

This chain joins TRBV6-5 and TRBJ1-4; D might be TRBD1 (5 bases). Looked up from germline, CDR1 is MNHEY and CDR2 is SVGAGI. Trimming left V 6 bases short and J 7 bases short, with 15 bases between. The CDR3 covers 14 residues. For the CDR3, the DNA is TGTGCCAGCAGCGGCGGGGCGGGTCCTGAAAAACTGTTTTTT. Its protein product is CASSGGAGPEKLFF.

This clone showed up just once. This rearrangement joins TRBV3-1 (or the pseudogene TRBV3-2) to TRBJ1-2; tentatively, D is TRBD1 (6 bases). The CDR3 totals 15 residues. V lost 0 bases and J lost 4, with 12 bases in between. CDR1 LGHDT and CDR2 YNNKEL come from the germline V gene (reference sequence). The CDR3: CASSQEGARRYGYTF. The CDR3 region has the DNA TGTGCCAGCAGCCAAGAGGGGGCCAGACGCTATGGCTACACCTTC.

The rearrangement links TRBV19 to TRBJ1-1, with a tentative D call TRBD1 (5 bases). Trimming cost V 3 bases and J 0 bases, with 8 bases left between them. This CDR3 has 14 residues. Germline V gene lookup returns CDR1 LNHDA and CDR2 SQIVND (reference sequence). CDR3 DNA: TGTGCCAGTAGTATCGGACATCTGAACACTGAAGCTTTCTTT. This codes for CASSIGHLNTEAFF.

The chain recombines TRBV2 with TRBJ1-3; D gene unclear. The CDR3 consists of 13 residues. The V gene's germline CDR1 is SNHLY and CDR2 FYNNEI. V lost 5 bases and J 4 bases, leaving 9 bases between the germline ends. This CDR3 is CASSPSLGNTIYF. The CDR3, as DNA: TGTGCCAGCAGTCCGTCCCTAGGAAACACCATATATTTT.

This chain joins TRBV5-1 and TRBJ1-2, with 7 bases aligning to TRBD1. The ends lost 0 bases at V and 4 bases at J; junction bases unmatched: 15. Looked up from germline, CDR1 is SGHRS and CDR2 is YFSETQ. The CDR3 contains 18 residues. CDR3 bases: TGCGCCAGCAGCTTGGCCCTTCTTGGACAGGAGGGAGTCTATGGCTACACCTTC. Protein: CASSLALLGQEGVYGYTF.

J is TRBJ1-1 and V is TRBV12-3 or TRBV12-4, with TRBD1 as a possible D gene (6 bases). This CDR3 comprises 13 residues. V was cut by 7 bases and J by 6 bases, with 15 bases left in between. Written as DNA, the CDR3 is TGTGCCAGCACCCTACAGGGAAGGGCTGAAGCTTTCTTT. It yields the protein CASTLQGRAEAFF.

The gene calls are TRBV2 and TRBJ2-5, with TRBD1 identical over 8 bases. The V and J ends lost 6 bases and 4 bases, in that order; junction bases with no gene match: 4. The V gene's germline CDR1 is SNHLY and CDR2 FYNNEI. This CDR3 is 13 amino acids long. CDR3 protein: CASRGTGLETQYF. The CDR3 nucleotides read TGTGCCAGCAGGGGGACAGGTTTAGAGACCCAGTACTTC.

This sequence joins TRBV3-1 (or the pseudogene TRBV3-2) and TRBJ1-2; 7 bases are shared with TRBD1. Germline V CDR1 and CDR2: LGHDT, YNNKEL (reference sequence). V shed 5 bases, J shed 2 bases, and the junction held 11 bases outside the gene matches. CDR3 length equals 16 residues. Here the CDR3 reads CASSGSWGTENYGYTF. DNA for the CDR3: TGTGCCAGCAGCGGATCCTGGGGGACAGAAAACTATGGCTACACCTTC.

This clone occurred once. The gene calls are TRBV19 and TRBJ2-3, with D possibly TRBD2 on 7 matching bases. The V end was cut by 5 bases, the J end by 5 bases, with 20 bases between. The CDR3 loop spans 16 amino acids. CDR1 is LNHDA and CDR2 is SQIVND in the germline V gene (reference sequence). Written as DNA, the CDR3 is TGTGCCAGTAGTTTGCTCGGGGGGCTCCGGGGAGATACGCAGTATTTT. Protein sequence: CASSLLGGLRGDTQYF.

The genes are TRBV11-2 and TRBJ2-3; D not resolved. V lost 1 base, J lost 6 bases, and 8 bases lay in between. This CDR3 region has 13 residues. Germline V gives CDR1 SGHAT, CDR2 FQNNGV. CDR3 nucleotide sequence: TGTGCCAGCAGCTTAGGTTACTGGGATACGCAGTATTTT. It is translated as CASSLGYWDTQYF.

The sample holds a few counts of this clone. The genes are TRBV5-5 and TRBJ1-2, with D perhaps TRBD1 (5 bases). Germline lookup yields CDR1 SGHKS and CDR2 YYEKEE (reference sequence). V dropped 5 bases and J dropped 3 bases, with 20 bases sitting between them. The CDR3 has 16 residues. The CDR3 DNA follows: TGTGCCAGCAGGACTGATCCTAGGGGTATCGACTATGGCTACACCTTC. Translated: CASRTDPRGIDYGYTF.

This sequence joins TRBV27 and TRBJ2-7; weak D call: TRBD1 (5 bases). This CDR3 has 15 amino acids. CDR1 is MNHEY and CDR2 is SMNVEV in the germline V gene (reference sequence). Deletions cut 6 bases from V and 6 bases from J, with 21 bases between. CDR3 nucleotide sequence: TGTGCCAGCAGGCCGTCATACCACAGGAGACGCGAGCAGTACGTC. This gives the protein CASRPSYHRRREQYV.

The chain recombines TRBV9 with TRBJ2-1; 7 nucleotides line up with TRBD2. The trim removed 2 bases at V and 2 bases at J, leaving 7 bases unmatched. The V gene's germline CDR1 is SGDLS and CDR2 YYNGEE. The CDR3 spans 16 residues. The CDR3 sequence is CASSVSRLAAYNEQFF. CDR3 DNA: TGTGCCAGCAGCGTTTCGAGGCTAGCGGCCTACAATGAGCAGTTCTTC.

V is TRBV6-5 and J is TRBJ2-3; 10 bases are shared with TRBD2. Germline CDR1 MNHEY, CDR2 SVGAGI. The CDR3 has 14 residues. Trimming took 8 bases from V and 4 from J; bases not matched to a gene: 6. CDR3 residues: CASFERGGPDTQYF. CDR3 DNA sequence: TGTGCCAGCTTCGAGCGGGGGGGTCCAGATACGCAGTATTTT.

CDR3 amino acids: CASSISYQVAGELFF. CDR3 DNA sequence: TGTGCCAGTAGTATCTCCTACCAGGTGGCCGGGGAGCTGTTTTTT. The gene calls are TRBV19 and TRBJ2-2; D call uncertain. From germline, CDR1 is LNHDA and CDR2 SQIVND (reference sequence). The CDR3 runs to 15 residues. V shed 3 bases and J shed 6 bases, with 14 bases lying between them.

V gene TRBV5-1 combines with J gene TRBJ1-1; TRBD1 matches 11 bases. J gave up 2 bases and V 2 bases, and 2 bases lay outside the gene matches. Germline V gene lookup returns CDR1 SGHRS and CDR2 YFSETQ. CDR3 size: 15 residues. The CDR3 loop is CASSFGTGGNTEAFF. CDR3 nucleotides: TGCGCCAGCAGCTTCGGGACAGGGGGAAACACTGAAGCTTTCTTT. Together with reference TRBV5-1 and TRBJ1-1, the CDR3 gives the full variable domain: KAGVTQTPRYLIKTRGQQVTLSCSPISGHRSVSWYQQTPGQGLQFLFEYFSETQRNKGNFPGRFSGRQFSNSRSEMNVSTLELGDSALYLCASSFGTGGNTEAFFGQGTRLTVV.

The chain employs TRBV30 and TRBJ1-2; D not certain. Trimming cost V 0 bases and J 4 bases, with 15 bases left between them. Germline CDR1 reads GTSNPN; CDR2 reads SVGIG (reference sequence). CDR3 size: 15 residues. This chain's CDR3 is CAWSVSNRGPYGYTF. The CDR3 DNA reads TGTGCCTGGAGTGTTAGTAATCGCGGTCCCTATGGCTACACCTTC.